This T cell receptor beta chain came from a study of CD8 T cells in Susac syndrome. Reverse transcription of about 0.5 to 1 ug RNA used random hexamers. immunoSEQ multiplex PCR amplified TCR beta CDR3 across 54 Vbeta, 13 Jbeta. In TCRdb, the immunoSEQ multiplex PCR reads were re-called with MiXCR into one record per CDR3 protein. The data hold tens of thousands of distinct CDR3 sequences, with roughly 94% observed a single time. CDR1 is MNHEY and CDR2 is SVGAGI in the germline V gene. The CDR3 length is 16 residues. Trimming left V 4 bases short and J 0 bases short, with 15 bases between. The sequence was obtained from a human donor with Susac syndrome. Sequenced input: CD4+ T cells from PBMCs. The rearrangement joins TRBV6-5 to TRBJ1-1, with a weak D call TRBD1 (5 bases). The chain's CDR3 is CASSFEGLSMNTEAFF. The CDR3 DNA reads TGTGCCAGCAGTTTCGAGGGACTCTCGATGAACACTGAAGCTTTCTTT.